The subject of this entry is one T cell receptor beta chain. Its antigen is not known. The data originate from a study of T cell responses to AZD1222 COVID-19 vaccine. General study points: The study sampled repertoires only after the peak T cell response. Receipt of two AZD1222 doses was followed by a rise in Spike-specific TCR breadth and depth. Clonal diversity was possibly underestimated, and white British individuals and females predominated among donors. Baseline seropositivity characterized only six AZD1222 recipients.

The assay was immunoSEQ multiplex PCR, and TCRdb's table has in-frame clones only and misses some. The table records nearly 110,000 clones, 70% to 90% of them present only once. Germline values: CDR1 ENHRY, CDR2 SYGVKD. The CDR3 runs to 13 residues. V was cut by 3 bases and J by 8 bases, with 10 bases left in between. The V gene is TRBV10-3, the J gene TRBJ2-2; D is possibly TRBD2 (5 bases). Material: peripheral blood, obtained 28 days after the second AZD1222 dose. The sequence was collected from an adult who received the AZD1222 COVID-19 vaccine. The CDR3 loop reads CAISEQREGELFF. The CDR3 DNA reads TGTGCCATCAGTGAACAGAGGGAAGGGGAGCTGTTTTTT.